Below, 21 T cell receptor beta chains from the same sample are listed, as sequenced in a study of shared clonotypes between healthy human individuals. Terminally differentiated effector memory CD45RA+ cells were excluded by CCR7 positive selection of CD45RO-negative cells. Some clones are missing from TCRdb's copy, which holds only in-frame ones; the method was immunoSEQ multiplex PCR. The sample lists about 610,000 clones, roughly 96% occurring once. The specimen sequenced was naive CD8+ T cells sorted from blood. These receptors all stem from a woman aged 30 to 39 in good health.

The rearrangement uses TRBV6-1 and TRBJ2-7, with D possibly matching TRBD1 (6 bases). The CDR3 length is 15 residues. Germline V gene sequence: CDR1 MNHNS, CDR2 SASEGT. The ends were cut back, 2 bases at V and 6 bases at J, with 17 bases in the middle. The DNA of the CDR3 is TGTGCCAGCAGTGAACCCGGGACATCACTGGCCGAGCAGTACTTC. Protein product: CASSEPGTSLAEQYF.

The chain links TRBV27 to TRBJ1-6, with 7 bases that match TRBD1. Germline-derived CDR1 and CDR2 are MNHEY and SMNVEV (reference sequence). Trimming cost V 6 bases and J 7 bases; bases outside gene matches: 6. The CDR3 has 14 residues. CDR3 coding DNA: TGTGCCAGCAGAGTGACAGGGTCCAATTCACCCCTCCACTTT. Protein: CASRVTGSNSPLHF.

The chain is built from TRBV9 and TRBJ1-1, with a possible D match to TRBD1 (6 bases). This CDR3 contains 15 residues. Trimming pared 4 bases from V and 3 bases from J, leaving 16 bases between. The germline V gene encodes CDR1 SGDLS and CDR2 YYNGEE. Here the CDR3 DNA reads TGTGCCAGCAGCCCTCCCCCGGGGGGGCACACTGAAGCTTTCTTT. This encodes CASSPPPGGHTEAFF.

This clone was recorded once. J is TRBJ2-1 and V is TRBV2; D possibly corresponds to TRBD2 (6 bases). CDR1 SNHLY and CDR2 FYNNEI come from the germline V gene. V lost 7 bases, J lost 3 bases, and 16 bases lay in between. This CDR3 region has 15 residues. The CDR3 loop reads CASTLTRENYNEQFF. The CDR3 nucleotides read TGTGCCAGCACTTTGACCCGGGAGAACTACAATGAGCAGTTCTTC.

V usage is TRBV7-2 and J usage is TRBJ2-7; D ambiguous. The germline CDR1 and CDR2 sequences are SGHTA and FQGNSA. The CDR3 spans 14 residues. The V end lost 4 bases, the J end lost 2 bases, and 12 bases lay between the germline ends. This chain's CDR3 is CASSWYQKAYEQYF. DNA of the CDR3: TGTGCCAGCAGCTGGTATCAGAAAGCCTACGAGCAGTACTTC.

A single count supports this clone. V gene TRBV14 combines with J gene TRBJ1-4; 7 bases are shared with TRBD1. Trimming at V came to 2 bases and at J to 5 bases, leaving 8 bases not matched to a gene. This CDR3 region has 16 residues. Per the germline V gene, CDR1 is SGHDN and CDR2 is FVKESK. As DNA, the CDR3 is TGTGCCAGCAGCCAATGGACAGGTCCCCAGAATGAAAAACTGTTTTTT. As protein: CASSQWTGPQNEKLFF.

The chain is built from TRBV2 and TRBJ2-7; D may be TRBD2 (6 bases). The germline V and J ends were trimmed by 4 bases and 6 bases, with 19 bases remaining between them. Germline V gives CDR1 SNHLY, CDR2 FYNNEI. The CDR3 length is 15 residues. DNA of the CDR3: TGTGCCAGCAGTGGACCCTCTAGCGTGTCAGGCGAGCAGTACTTC. Protein product: CASSGPSSVSGEQYF.

Note on this clone: This sample includes further DNA sequences coding for the same CDR3. V is TRBV19 and J is TRBJ2-7; a weak D match, TRBD1 (6 bases). The germline V gene encodes CDR1 LNHDA and CDR2 SQIVND (reference sequence). Deletions cut 1 base from V and 0 bases from J, with 7 bases between. The CDR3 covers 14 residues. For the CDR3, the DNA is TGTGCCAGTAGTATAGTACAGGGCTCCTACGAGCAGTACTTC. Translation: CASSIVQGSYEQYF.

The chain carries TRBV29-1 and TRBJ2-1; D not resolved. The CDR3 has 14 residues. Germline-derived CDR1 and CDR2 are SQVTM and ANQGSEA. Trimming pared 8 bases from V and 7 bases from J, leaving 21 bases between. The CDR3: CSTPIGSTRNEQFF. The CDR3 bases are TGCAGCACCCCAATCGGGTCCACGAGGAATGAGCAGTTCTTC.

This clone occurred once. This chain uses TRBV4-2 with TRBJ2-7; 7 bases line up with TRBD2. The junction had 6 bases not matched to a gene; V was cut back by 1 base and J by 3 bases. The germline gives CDR1 LGHNA, CDR2 YNFKEQ. The CDR3 has 15 amino acids. The CDR3 DNA reads TGTGCCAGCAGCCAAGTCCTGCGCGGGAGCTACGAGCAGTACTTC. As protein: CASSQVLRGSYEQYF.

This chain joins TRBV29-1 and TRBJ2-7; the match to TRBD2 covers 7 bases. The CDR3 consists of 15 residues. Germline trimming cut 5 bases from V and 0 bases from J; bases unmatched to any gene: 10. Germline CDR1 is SQVTM and CDR2 is ANQGSEA. The CDR3 nucleotides read TGCAGCGTTTATATTTCTAGCGGACCCTCCTACGAGCAGTACTTC. Translating gives CSVYISSGPSYEQYF.

The CDR3 sequence is CASSALRETNYGYTF. The DNA of the CDR3 is TGTGCCAGCAGCGCCCTCAGGGAAACCAACTATGGCTACACCTTC. The chain employs TRBV9 and TRBJ1-2; the D gene is possibly TRBD1 (5 bases). Looked up from germline, CDR1 is SGDLS and CDR2 is YYNGEE. V was clipped by 3 bases and J by 2 bases, with 14 bases between them. The CDR3 is 15 residues long.

J is TRBJ2-7 and V is TRBV28; possible D gene TRBD1, 6 bases. V dropped 2 bases and J dropped 2 bases, with 19 bases sitting between them. CDR1 and CDR2 from the germline V gene are MDHEN and SYDVKM. The CDR3 covers 17 residues. The CDR3 here is CASSLTLRDTGTYEQYF. In DNA form, the CDR3 reads TGTGCCAGCAGTTTAACGCTCCGGGACACAGGGACCTACGAGCAGTACTTC. Combining the CDR3 with reference TRBV28 and TRBJ2-7 gives the whole variable domain DVKVTQSSRYLVKRTGEKVFLECVQDMDHENMFWYRQDPGLGLRLIYFSYDVKMKEKGDIPEGYSVSREKKERFSLILESASTNQTSMYLCASSLTLRDTGTYEQYFGPGTRLTVT.

This chain connects TRBV28 to TRBJ2-7; possible D gene TRBD2, 6 bases. Per germline, CDR1 MDHEN and CDR2 SYDVKM. The CDR3 is made up of 14 amino acids. V lost 3 bases, J lost 3 bases, and 12 bases lay in between. DNA for the CDR3: TGTGCCAGCAGTTTTCGGGGGTTGCTCTACGAGCAGTACTTC. This encodes CASSFRGLLYEQYF.

The rearrangement uses TRBV10-3 and TRBJ2-5; 7 nucleotides align to TRBD2. V lost 3 bases to trimming and J lost 3 bases; unmatched junction nucleotides: 10. Looked up from germline, CDR1 is ENHRY and CDR2 is SYGVKD. The CDR3 runs 16 residues. The CDR3 DNA sequence: TGTGCCATCAGTGACGTTCCCAGCGCGGGGGAAGAGACCCAGTACTTC. This codes for CAISDVPSAGEETQYF.

The V call is TRBV6-1, the J call TRBJ1-5; 7 bases align to TRBD1. V lost 6 bases and J lost 2; bases outside the gene matches: 1. This CDR3 is 13 amino acids long. Germline lookup yields CDR1 MNHNS and CDR2 SASEGT. This chain's CDR3 is CASRDRGNQPQHF. In DNA, the CDR3 is TGTGCCAGCAGAGACAGGGGCAATCAGCCCCAGCATTTT.

The V and J genes are TRBV5-1 and TRBJ1-2; 9 bases map to TRBD1. The CDR3 has 12 residues. Germline V gives CDR1 SGHRS, CDR2 YFSETQ. J lost 14 bases, V lost 5 bases, and 10 bases had no gene match. CDR3 region: CASSNTGGQGTF. In nucleotides, the CDR3 is TGCGCCAGCAGTAATACCGGGGGACAGGGTACCTTC. Drawing the rest from reference TRBV5-1 and TRBJ1-2, the complete variable domain is KAGVTQTPRYLIKTRGQQVTLSCSPISGHRSVSWYQQTPGQGLQFLFEYFSETQRNKGNFPGRFSGRQFSNSRSEMNVSTLELGDSALYLCASSNTGGQGTFGSGTRLTVV.

This chain connects TRBV23-1 to TRBJ2-5; no clear D. TRBV23-1 is an open reading frame whose function is uncertain. The V end lost 7 bases, the J end lost 4 bases, and 13 bases lay between the germline ends. The CDR3 consists of 13 residues. CDR3 in amino acids: CASKDKPTETQYF. DNA of the CDR3: TGCGCCAGCAAGGATAAACCTACAGAGACCCAGTACTTC.

This chain links TRBV9 with TRBJ2-5, with 9 bases that match TRBD2. With 0 bases clipped from V and 5 bases from J, the junction kept 11 bases outside the gene matches. Germline lookup yields CDR1 SGDLS and CDR2 YYNGEE. This CDR3 region has 17 residues. CDR3 in amino acids: CASSVAGLGAGGETQYF. Here the CDR3 DNA reads TGTGCCAGCAGCGTAGCGGGCCTAGGAGCGGGAGGTGAGACCCAGTACTTC.

This chain uses TRBV9 with TRBJ2-5; 7 positions match TRBD1. The germline V gene has CDR1 SGDLS and CDR2 YYNGEE. Unmatched junction bases numbered 5, after V lost 6 bases and J lost 3 bases. The CDR3 runs to 13 residues. The CDR3 region is CASNTDREETQYF. The CDR3 bases are TGTGCCAGCAACACAGACAGGGAAGAGACCCAGTACTTC.

This chain links TRBV9 with TRBJ1-2; D remains ambiguous. Germline V CDR1 and CDR2: SGDLS, YYNGEE. The V and J ends lost 0 bases and 1 base respectively, with 1 base between them. The CDR3 is 12 residues long. CDR3 DNA: TGTGCCAGCAGCGTAGATAACTATGGCTACACCTTC. Encoded protein: CASSVDNYGYTF.